This T cell receptor beta chain was sequenced during a study of cytomegalovirus exposure and HLA in healthy donors. The PCR ran on 60 Vbeta and 13 Jbeta primers. Clones were sequenced by immunoSEQ multiplex PCR, and TCRdb holds only the in-frame ones, with some missing. The data contain 100,000 to 120,000 clones, more than 70% of them singletons. Germline CDR1 and CDR2: MNHEY and SVGAGI. Trimming took off 7 bases at V and 7 bases at J, with 14 bases between the two ends. The CDR3 is 13 amino acids. The donors gave bone marrow, and they were healthy. The rearrangement links TRBV6-5 to TRBJ2-1, with D perhaps matching TRBD1 (5 bases). This receptor was taken from a woman in her sixties or seventies in good health and CMV-seropositive. The sample taken for sequencing was PBMCs. CDR3 sequence reads: CASTNRPENEQFF. As DNA, the CDR3 is TGTGCCAGCACCAACAGGCCTGAAAATGAGCAGTTCTTC.